A single sample is the source of the 7 T cell receptor beta chains below, sequenced in a study of blood T cell repertoires in COVID-19. Sequenced by immunoSEQ multiplex PCR; TCRdb stores in-frame clones only, minus some. This sample has roughly 180,000 clones, with about four fifths found just once. The material sequenced was peripheral blood. These TCRs come from a woman aged 60-75 years with COVID-19, enrolled during active disease.

This clone has only one observation. J is TRBJ2-1 and V is TRBV7-9; 7 bases agree with TRBD1. Germline V CDR1 and CDR2: SEHNR, FQNEAQ (reference sequence). The V segment lost 5 bases and the J segment 6 bases; nucleotides outside the gene matches: 1. The CDR3 extends over 12 amino acids. The CDR3 protein is CASSRTGNEQFF. CDR3 coding DNA: TGTGCCAGCAGCCGGACAGGCAATGAGCAGTTCTTC.

This chain uses TRBV2 with TRBJ2-1; D not certain. The CDR3 is 15 residues long. The ends were cut back, 6 bases at V and 8 bases at J, with 20 bases in the middle. Germline lookup yields CDR1 SNHLY and CDR2 FYNNEI. CDR3 protein: CASSPSPRSSHEQFF. The CDR3 DNA is TGTGCCAGCAGCCCCTCCCCCCGTAGTAGCCATGAGCAGTTCTTC.

This clone was counted once. The rearrangement links TRBV24-1 to TRBJ1-6; no definite D call. This CDR3 region has 18 residues. The germline V gene encodes CDR1 KGHDR and CDR2 SFDVKD. Trimming took off 10 bases at V and 0 bases at J, with 21 bases between the two ends. The CDR3 sequence: CATTTAKKWSSYNSPLHF. In nucleotides, the CDR3 is TGTGCCACGACGACCGCGAAGAAGTGGAGCTCCTATAATTCACCCCTCCACTTT.

V is TRBV3-1 (or the pseudogene TRBV3-2) and J is TRBJ2-1; D perhaps matches TRBD2 (5 bases). V lost 2 bases and J lost 5, with 10 bases in between. Germline V gene sequence: CDR1 LGHDT, CDR2 YNNKEL (reference sequence). The CDR3 is made up of 14 amino acids. CDR3 DNA: TGTGCCAGCAGCCAAACAGCGGCTCACAATGAGCAGTTCTTC. As protein: CASSQTAAHNEQFF.

This clone occurred a few times. The V gene is TRBV7-3, the J gene TRBJ2-7; D possibly corresponds to TRBD2 (6 bases). The CDR3 is made up of 15 amino acids. V was pared by 3 bases and J by 0 bases, with 12 bases between. Germline values: CDR1 SGHTA, CDR2 FQGTGA. The CDR3, as DNA: TGTGCCAGCAGCTTGGGGGGTGAAGCCTCCTACGAGCAGTACTTC. Translated: CASSLGGEASYEQYF.

As concerns this clone: Other DNA sequences in the sample encode the same CDR3. The chain employs TRBV15 and TRBJ1-6; possible D gene TRBD1, 5 bases. V shed 4 bases and J shed 7 bases, with 8 bases lying between them. Germline V gene lookup returns CDR1 LNHNV and CDR2 YYDKDF (reference sequence). CDR3 length: 13 amino acids. In DNA, the CDR3 is TGTGCCACCAGCAAAGGGGTAAATTCACCCCTCCACTTT. Protein sequence: CATSKGVNSPLHF.

The count of this clone is one. The J gene is TRBJ1-6, the V gene TRBV5-1; no clear D. Germline CDR1 is SGHRS and CDR2 is YFSETQ. This CDR3 has 14 amino acids. The V end was cut by 3 bases, the J end by 5 bases, with 9 bases between. The CDR3 bases are TGCGCCAGCAGCTCCTCCCAGGATAATTCACCCCTCCACTTT. Its protein is CASSSSQDNSPLHF.